One sample yielded the 17 T cell receptor beta chains listed below, sequenced in a study of blood T cell repertoires in COVID-19. Profiling relied on immunoSEQ multiplex PCR, and the TCRdb table lists in-frame clones only, not all of them. The sample yields 85,000 to 120,000 clones, 70% to 80% seen once. The material sequenced was peripheral blood. These receptors originate from a man aged 55 to 70 with active or convalescent COVID-19.

The gene calls are TRBV10-3 and TRBJ1-6; TRBD1 matches at 7 bases. The CDR3 consists of 15 residues. Germline lookup yields CDR1 ENHRY and CDR2 SYGVKD. V shed 3 bases, J shed 7 bases, and the junction held 6 bases outside the gene matches. The DNA for the CDR3 is TGTGCCATCAGTGACCGGGACAGTCAAAATTCACCCCTCCACTTT. Translating gives CAISDRDSQNSPLHF.

V gene TRBV18 combines with J gene TRBJ1-2, with TRBD1 matching over 7 bases. Germline V CDR1 and CDR2: KGHSH, LQKENI. The ends lost 2 bases at V and 4 bases at J; junction bases unmatched: 4. There are 14 residues in the CDR3. The DNA for the CDR3 is TGTGCCAGCTCACCAGGGACAGATCTCTATGGCTACACCTTC. Protein sequence: CASSPGTDLYGYTF. Combining the CDR3 with reference TRBV18 and TRBJ1-2 gives the whole variable domain NAGVMQNPRHLVRRRGQEARLRCSPMKGHSHVYWYRQLPEEGLKFMVYLQKENIIDESGMPKERFSAEFPKEGPSILRIQQVVRGDSAAYFCASSPGTDLYGYTFGSGTRLTVV.

This clone occurred a few times. The chain recombines TRBV7-2 with TRBJ2-1; 10 positions agree with TRBD2. Germline CDR1 is SGHTA and CDR2 is FQGNSA. V gave up 5 bases and J gave up 5 bases; unmatched junction bases: 18. The CDR3 loop spans 19 amino acids. The CDR3 protein is CASSPPGLAGEGGHNEQFF. The DNA for the CDR3 is TGTGCCAGCAGCCCTCCGGGGCTAGCGGGAGAGGGAGGGCACAATGAGCAGTTCTTC.

Only one count was recorded for this clone. This chain uses TRBV5-1 with TRBJ2-1; possibly TRBD1 for D (6 bases). The CDR3 has 17 residues. Germline V lookup: CDR1 SGHRS, CDR2 YFSETQ. The V gene lost 3 bases and the J gene lost 0 bases, with 16 bases spanning the gap. This CDR3 is CASSSSLGGASYNEQFF. Written as DNA, the CDR3 is TGCGCCAGCAGCTCCTCCTTAGGGGGAGCCTCCTACAATGAGCAGTTCTTC.

This sequence joins TRBV29-1 and TRBJ2-3; D gene ambiguous. CDR3 length equals 15 residues. Germline-derived CDR1 and CDR2 are SQVTM and ANQGSEA. Trimming cost V 3 bases and J 3 bases, with 16 bases left between them. CDR3 in amino acids: CSVEGSSHTTDTQYF. In DNA form, the CDR3 reads TGCAGCGTTGAGGGCAGCTCCCACACAACAGATACGCAGTATTTT.

The rearrangement uses TRBV3-1 (or the pseudogene TRBV3-2) and TRBJ2-2, with 7 bases lining up with TRBD2. Germline CDR1 LGHDT, CDR2 YNNKEL (reference sequence). The CDR3 is made up of 14 amino acids. Trimming removed 10 bases from V and 0 bases from J; junction bases left unmatched: 5. The CDR3 here is CATWSGTNTGELFF. CDR3 coding DNA: TGTGCCACCTGGAGCGGGACGAACACCGGGGAGCTGTTTTTT.

This clone was observed a handful of times. This sequence joins TRBV4-1 and TRBJ2-2; D is possibly TRBD2 (7 bases). Trimming took 1 base from V and 7 from J, leaving 13 bases between them. Per the germline V gene, CDR1 is MGHRA and CDR2 is YSYEKL. The CDR3 covers 15 residues. The CDR3 DNA reads as TGCGCCAGCAGCCAAGCGGGGGGCGCGATCGGGGAGCTGTTTTTT. As protein: CASSQAGGAIGELFF.

The chain employs TRBV30 and TRBJ1-1; 7 nucleotides line up with TRBD1. Germline lookup yields CDR1 GTSNPN and CDR2 SVGIG (reference sequence). This CDR3 is 13 amino acids long. CDR3 in DNA: TGTGCTTCTAACAGGGGAGGGAACACTGAAGCTTTCTTT. Translating it yields CASNRGGNTEAFF.

The chain carries TRBV3-1 (or the pseudogene TRBV3-2) and TRBJ2-1, with D possibly TRBD1 on 6 matching bases. The CDR3 runs to 15 residues. The germline V and J ends were trimmed by 0 bases and 5 bases, with 11 bases remaining between them. CDR1 LGHDT and CDR2 YNNKEL come from the germline V gene (reference sequence). CDR3 sequence reads: CASSQDLGQHNEQFF. Here the CDR3 DNA reads TGTGCCAGCAGCCAAGATTTGGGACAACACAATGAGCAGTTCTTC.

The rearrangement joins TRBV14 to TRBJ2-2, with TRBD1 matching 8 bases. Germline V CDR1 and CDR2: SGHDN, FVKESK. V trimming: 2 bases; J trimming: 7 bases; junction bases outside the gene matches: 6. This CDR3 contains 15 residues. Here the CDR3 DNA reads TGTGCCAGCAGCCAACGACAGGGGCTCGGCGGGGAGCTGTTTTTT. Amino acids: CASSQRQGLGGELFF.

This clone turned up a few times. V gene TRBV6-6 combines with J gene TRBJ2-3, with 12 positions matching TRBD2. There are 16 residues in the CDR3. Germline V CDR1 and CDR2: MNHNY, SVGAGI (reference sequence). With V trimmed by 8 bases and J by 0 bases, 6 bases remained unmatched. For the CDR3, the DNA is TGTGCCAGCCTTGGGACTAGCGGGCCTAGCACAGATACGCAGTATTTT. It translates to CASLGTSGPSTDTQYF.

The chain combines TRBV27 with TRBJ1-2; 9 bases match TRBD1. The CDR3 is 16 amino acids. Trimming removed 5 bases from V and 8 bases from J; junction bases left unmatched: 15. Germline CDR1 and CDR2: MNHEY and SMNVEV (reference sequence). The CDR3 sequence is CASSPRGAGQGRGYTF. CDR3 nucleotide sequence: TGTGCCAGCAGTCCGCGGGGTGCGGGACAGGGCCGGGGCTACACCTTC.

The rearrangement joins TRBV5-5 to TRBJ2-5, with TRBD1 identical over 9 bases. The CDR3 has 14 amino acids. The V and J ends lost 0 bases and 4 bases, in that order; junction bases with no gene match: 1. The V gene's germline CDR1 is SGHKS and CDR2 YYEKEE (reference sequence). CDR3: CASSLGQGVETQYF. The CDR3 DNA reads as TGTGCCAGCAGCTTGGGACAGGGGGTAGAGACCCAGTACTTC.

The rearrangement links TRBV7-6 to TRBJ2-1, with D hard to call. The CDR3 is 11 residues long. The V end lost 1 base, the J end lost 9 bases, and 4 bases lay between the germline ends. Germline assignment: CDR1 SGHVS and CDR2 FNYEAQ. This CDR3 is CASSLVREQFF. Written as DNA, the CDR3 is TGTGCCAGCAGCTTAGTCCGTGAGCAGTTCTTC.

The CDR3, as DNA: TGTGCCAGCAGGGTTCGCCGGGGCACTGAAGCTTTCTTT. It encodes CASRVRRGTEAFF. This chain connects TRBV6-5 to TRBJ1-1; D unresolved. CDR3 length: 13 residues. V gave up 6 bases and J gave up 4 bases, with 12 bases separating them. Germline-derived CDR1 and CDR2 are MNHEY and SVGAGI.

The chain uses TRBV18 and TRBJ1-1; 11 bases are shared with TRBD1. The ends lost 4 bases at V and 4 bases at J; junction bases unmatched: 8. This CDR3 is 16 amino acids long. CDR1 is KGHSH and CDR2 is LQKENI in the germline V gene. In nucleotides, the CDR3 is TGTGCCAGCTCACTTAGGACAGGGGGCGCCGGCACTGAAGCTTTCTTT. Translation: CASSLRTGGAGTEAFF.

V gene TRBV24-1 combines with J gene TRBJ2-2; no firm D call. Germline lookup yields CDR1 KGHDR and CDR2 SFDVKD. Trimming stripped 6 bases from V and 1 base from J, with 8 bases between. This CDR3 contains 14 residues. CDR3 sequence (DNA): TGTGCCACCAGTCGAACAGAGAACACCGGGGAGCTGTTTTTT. Its translation: CATSRTENTGELFF.